Listed below are T cell receptor beta chains from one sample, sequenced in a study of Ad26.COV2.S vaccination and SARS-CoV-2 variants. The method was immunoSEQ multiplex PCR; TCRdb's version includes in-frame clones alone and lacks a portion of them. The table has hundreds of thousands of clones, over 75% seen once. The sample was peripheral blood, taken in a trial of Ad26.COV2.S vaccine versus placebo. These receptors were collected from a person between 18 and 65 years old who received the Ad26.COV2.S COVID-19 vaccine or a placebo. The CDR3 runs from the conserved cysteine through the conserved F or W. The D gene is left open where the match is weak. Size is omitted from some rows. Given values are once, few, many or a class for expanded clones.

j_call clone_size v_call d_call cdr3_aa cdr3_nt
TRBJ2-7 . TRBV6-1 . CASSELQEAYEQYF TGTGCCAGCAGTGAATTACAGGAGGCCTACGAGCAGTACTTC
TRBJ2-3 once TRBV28 . CASSLEGPHTDTQYF TGTGCCAGCAGTTTAGAGGGACCCCACACAGATACGCAGTATTTT
TRBJ1-4 . TRBV5-1 . CASSLDRARFF TGCGCCAGCAGCTTGGACAGGGCGCGGTTTTTT
TRBJ1-2 . TRBV2 . CASRFRTGYTF TGTGCCAGCAGGTTTCGGACCGGCTACACCTTC
TRBJ2-6 once TRBV5-1 . CASSVRGGIPSGANVLTF TGCGCCAGCAGTGTACGGGGCGGAATCCCCTCTGGGGCCAACGTCCTGACTTTC
TRBJ1-3 . TRBV9 . CASSVGGGHGNTIYF TGTGCCAGCAGCGTAGGTGGGGGACACGGAAACACCATATATTTT
TRBJ2-7 . TRBV3-1/TRBV3-2 TRBD1 CASSQEHRGEQYF TGTGCCAGCAGCCAAGAGCACAGGGGTGAGCAGTACTTC
TRBJ2-3 . TRBV7-9 . CASSSGGTDTQYF TGTGCCAGCAGCTCAGGGGGCACAGATACGCAGTATTTT
TRBJ2-3 . TRBV19 TRBD2 CASRERLAGEYADTQYF TGTGCCAGTAGGGAAAGACTAGCGGGAGAGTATGCAGATACGCAGTATTTT
TRBJ2-3 . TRBV27 TRBD1 CASSANRQGAYTDTQYF TGTGCCAGCAGCGCGAACAGACAGGGGGCTTACACAGATACGCAGTATTTT
TRBJ1-2 . TRBV19 TRBD1 CASSRTGNYGYTF TGTGCCAGTAGTCGGACAGGGAACTATGGCTACACCTTC
TRBJ1-2 . TRBV20-1 . CSASSTGYTF TGCAGTGCTAGTTCTACCGGCTACACCTTC
TRBJ2-3 few TRBV11-2 TRBD2 CASSLVPSGSGTDTQYF TGTGCCAGCAGCTTAGTTCCTAGCGGGAGTGGGACAGATACGCAGTATTTT
TRBJ2-7 . TRBV19 . CASSMGTRTYEQYF TGTGCCAGTAGTATGGGGACGCGTACCTACGAGCAGTACTTC
TRBJ1-4 . TRBV6-1 . CASSEEWTNEKLFF TGTGCCAGCAGTGAAGAGTGGACTAATGAAAAACTGTTTTTT
TRBJ2-1 . TRBV18 TRBD2 CASSPITLAGDIDEQFF TGTGCCAGCTCACCTATCACACTAGCGGGAGATATCGATGAGCAGTTCTTC
TRBJ2-5 once TRBV15 . CATSHRDYQETQYF TGTGCCACCAGCCACCGGGACTACCAAGAGACCCAGTACTTC
TRBJ1-4 few TRBV20-1 . CSARVGGMRDF TGCAGTGCTAGAGTGGGCGGTATGCGGGATTTT
TRBJ2-2 . TRBV19 . CASSISWGLPNTGELFF TGTGCCAGTAGTATTTCGTGGGGGCTCCCGAACACCGGGGAGCTGTTTTTT
TRBJ2-7 . TRBV2 TRBD2 CASKGGLAHYEQYF TGTGCCAGCAAGGGGGGACTAGCGCATTACGAGCAGTACTTC
TRBJ2-2 . TRBV10-3 . CAISASPGELFF TGTGCCATCAGTGCCAGCCCCGGGGAGCTGTTTTTT
TRBJ2-7 . TRBV11-2 . CASSLERVGLSEQYF TGTGCCAGCAGCTTAGAGCGGGTTGGCCTGTCCGAGCAGTACTTC
TRBJ2-5 . TRBV7-2 . CASSRTGIETQYF TGTGCCAGCAGCCGTACAGGGATAGAGACCCAGTACTTC
TRBJ2-5 . TRBV10-2 . CASSGPNQETQYF TGCGCCAGCAGCGGTCCCAACCAAGAGACCCAGTACTTC
TRBJ2-3 . TRBV7-2 TRBD2 CASSSRTSGGTDTQYF TGTGCCAGCAGCTCACGGACTAGCGGAGGAACAGATACGCAGTATTTT
TRBJ1-2 . TRBV7-2 . CASSLGGSYGYTF TGTGCCAGCAGCTTAGGAGGGAGCTATGGCTACACCTTC
TRBJ2-3 . TRBV4-1 . CASSLRSDLDPKDTQYF TGCGCCAGCAGCCTAAGGTCGGACCTCGACCCGAAGGATACGCAGTATTTT
TRBJ2-3 once TRBV3-1/TRBV3-2 TRBD2 CASSQGLAGITDTQYF TGTGCCAGCAGCCAAGGGCTAGCGGGAATCACAGATACGCAGTATTTT
TRBJ1-1 . TRBV6-5 . CASSYRFFGGNTEAFF TGTGCCAGCAGTTACAGGTTTTTCGGGGGGAACACTGAAGCTTTCTTT
TRBJ1-1 . TRBV7-9 TRBD1 CASSSQGRTEAFF TGTGCCAGCAGCTCACAGGGGCGAACTGAAGCTTTCTTT
TRBJ2-1 . TRBV9 . CASSVGRGVVTNNEQFF TGTGCCAGCAGCGTAGGCCGTGGAGTCGTTACGAACAATGAGCAGTTCTTC
TRBJ1-5 . TRBV14 . CASSQDRGQPQHF TGTGCCAGCAGTCAAGATCGGGGTCAGCCCCAGCATTTT
TRBJ2-1 once TRBV29-1 . CSVEGETGGPSGKNEQFF TGCAGCGTTGAAGGGGAAACAGGGGGCCCTAGCGGGAAGAATGAGCAGTTCTTC
TRBJ1-5 . TRBV18 TRBD1 CASSPPPMTGGGNQPQHF TGTGCCAGCTCACCACCTCCTATGACAGGGGGTGGCAATCAGCCCCAGCATTTT
TRBJ2-5 . TRBV4-3 . CASSRGLADQETQYF TGCGCCAGCAGCCGTGGCCTAGCAGATCAAGAGACCCAGTACTTC
TRBJ1-1 . TRBV19 TRBD1 CASSIIGTDDTEAFF TGTGCCAGTAGTATTATAGGGACAGACGACACTGAAGCTTTCTTT
TRBJ2-7 . TRBV10-3 TRBD2 CAISEPRTSGSLHEQYF TGTGCCATCAGTGAGCCCCGGACTAGCGGGAGTCTCCACGAGCAGTACTTC
TRBJ1-2 . TRBV28 TRBD1 CASSPTTGPMYGYTF TGTGCCAGCAGTCCGACGACAGGGCCTATGTATGGCTACACCTTC
TRBJ1-2 . TRBV6-6 . CASSYSNLDGSYGYTF TGTGCCAGCAGTTACTCGAACCTGGACGGTAGCTATGGCTACACCTTC
TRBJ2-2 . TRBV27 TRBD2 CASSLAGVNTGELFF TGTGCCAGCAGCTTAGCGGGAGTTAACACCGGGGAGCTGTTTTTT
TRBJ2-3 . TRBV4-3 TRBD2 CASSQDHGRPTDTQYF TGCGCCAGCAGCCAAGACCACGGGAGGCCCACAGATACGCAGTATTTT
TRBJ2-3 . TRBV13 TRBD2 CASSLLETSGTKASTDTQYF TGTGCCAGCAGCTTATTGGAGACTAGCGGGACGAAAGCTAGCACAGATACGCAGTATTTT
TRBJ1-1 . TRBV5-6 . CASSPGRTEAFF TGTGCCAGCAGCCCGGGACGGACTGAAGCTTTCTTT
TRBJ1-5 . TRBV27 . CASSQGLGSLNQPQHF TGTGCCAGCAGTCAAGGGTTGGGGAGCCTCAATCAGCCCCAGCATTTT
TRBJ2-7 . TRBV5-1 TRBD1 CASSFGQGVISYEQYF TGCGCCAGCAGCTTCGGACAGGGGGTAATCTCCTACGAGCAGTACTTC
TRBJ2-3 . TRBV7-2 . CASSHRDGTDTQYF TGTGCCAGCAGCCACCGGGACGGCACAGATACGCAGTATTTT
TRBJ2-2 . TRBV21-1 . CAVPLEEIANTGELFF TGTGCCGTCCCCCTTGAGGAAATAGCGAACACCGGGGAGCTGTTTTTT
TRBJ2-7 . TRBV5-1 . CASSLDSTSYEQYF TGCGCCAGCAGCTTGGACTCTACTTCCTACGAGCAGTACTTC
TRBJ1-6 . TRBV6-5 TRBD1 CASRNSGTGYSPLHF TGTGCCAGCAGGAACTCCGGGACAGGTTATTCACCCCTCCACTTT
TRBJ2-2 . TRBV27 . CASSLVFRLGNTGELFF TGTGCCAGCAGTTTAGTTTTTAGACTTGGGAACACCGGGGAGCTGTTTTTT
TRBJ2-3 . TRBV13 . CASSPYSDTDTQYF TGTGCCAGCAGCCCCTATAGCGACACAGATACGCAGTATTTT
TRBJ2-1 . TRBV14 . CASSQWNEQFF TGTGCCAGCAGCCAATGGAATGAGCAGTTCTTC
TRBJ2-7 once TRBV4-1 TRBD2 CASSQDGLAGSYEQYF TGCGCCAGCAGCCAAGATGGACTAGCGGGCTCCTACGAGCAGTACTTC